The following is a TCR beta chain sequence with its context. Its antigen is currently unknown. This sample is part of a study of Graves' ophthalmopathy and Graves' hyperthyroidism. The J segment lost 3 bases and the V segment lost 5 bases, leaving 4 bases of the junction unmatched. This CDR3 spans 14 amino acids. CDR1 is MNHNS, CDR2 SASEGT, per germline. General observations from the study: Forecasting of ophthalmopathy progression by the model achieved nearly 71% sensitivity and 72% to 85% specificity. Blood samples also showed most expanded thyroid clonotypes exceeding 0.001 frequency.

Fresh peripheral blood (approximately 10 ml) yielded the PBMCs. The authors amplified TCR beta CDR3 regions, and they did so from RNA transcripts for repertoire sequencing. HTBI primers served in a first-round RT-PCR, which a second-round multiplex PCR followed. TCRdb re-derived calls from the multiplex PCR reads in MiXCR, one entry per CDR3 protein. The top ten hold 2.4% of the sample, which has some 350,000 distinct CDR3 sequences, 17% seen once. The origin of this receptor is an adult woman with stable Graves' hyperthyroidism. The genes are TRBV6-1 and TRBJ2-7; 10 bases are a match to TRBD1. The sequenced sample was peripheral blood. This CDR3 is CASSTDRGGYEQYF. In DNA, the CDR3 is TGTGCCAGCAGTACGGACAGGGGGGGCTACGAGCAGTACTTC.